This T cell receptor (beta chain) was sequenced during a study of blood T cell repertoires in COVID-19. Study context: Acute-phase and convalescent COVID-19 samples originated in the United States, Italy and Spain. T cells, B-cell-depleted T cells, or PBMCs supplied cDNA or gDNA.

V was shortened by 6 bases and J by 5 bases, with 10 bases between the two germline ends. The CDR3 covers 13 residues. The germline gives CDR1 MNHEY, CDR2 SVGAGI. Authors' data handling: From reference gene primer amplification, estimates of nucleated cell counts were derived. Libraries were prepared by immunoSEQ multiplex PCR; TCRdb keeps only in-frame clonotypes and omits some of them. V, J and clone size reflect that table, while D and trimming were determined from the DNA. The sample lists roughly 140,000 clones, about 84% seen once, with 5.5% to 8% in the top ten. The chain is built from TRBV6-5 and TRBJ2-2; D is unclear. This clonotype was sampled from a human donor in a cohort sampled during active COVID-19. Sample: peripheral blood. The CDR3 bases are TGTGCCAGCAGCTCGACGCGGACCGGGGAGCTGTTTTTT. Translated, it gives CASSSTRTGELFF.